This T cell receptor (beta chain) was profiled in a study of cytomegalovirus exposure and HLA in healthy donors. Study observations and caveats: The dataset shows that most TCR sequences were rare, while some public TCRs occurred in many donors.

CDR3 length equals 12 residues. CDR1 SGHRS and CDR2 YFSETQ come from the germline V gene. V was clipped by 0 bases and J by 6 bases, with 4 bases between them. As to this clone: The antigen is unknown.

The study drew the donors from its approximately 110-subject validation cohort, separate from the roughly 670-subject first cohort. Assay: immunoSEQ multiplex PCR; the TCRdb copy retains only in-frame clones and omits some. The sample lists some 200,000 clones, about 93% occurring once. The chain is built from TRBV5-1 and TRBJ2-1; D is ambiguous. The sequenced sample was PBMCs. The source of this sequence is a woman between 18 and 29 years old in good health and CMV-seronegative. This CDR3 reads CASSLGANEQFF. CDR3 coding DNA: TGCGCCAGCAGCTTGGGAGCCAATGAGCAGTTCTTC.